This T cell receptor (beta chain) was recorded in a study of CD8 T cells in ankylosing spondylitis. Whole-study findings and limits: Apparently characteristic of ankylosing spondylitis blood was a TCR beta motif (about 8 highly homologous variants). Past studies reported some motif variants in reactive arthritis synovial fluid and blood. Matched synovial fluid from ankylosing spondylitis patients was reported to be enriched for disease-linked clones.

CDR3 length equals 15 residues. The germline V gene encodes CDR1 SQVTM and CDR2 ANQGSEA. V dropped 3 bases and J dropped 2; count of bases not matched to a gene: 6. On this clonotype itself: What it binds is not known.

A single record per CDR3 protein comes from TCRdb applying MiXCR to the 5' RACE reads. The data show about 400,000 distinct CDR3 sequences, with 20% to 25% seen just once and less than 20% held by the top ten. The J gene is TRBJ2-3, the V gene TRBV29-1; 9 nucleotides match TRBD2. This receptor was taken from a male donor with ankylosing spondylitis. Sequences were obtained from blood, either unsorted or a sorted T cell fraction (not recorded which). CDR3 bases: TGCAGCGTTGATCCCGTAGCGGGAGCCACAGATACGCAGTATTTT. This gives the protein CSVDPVAGATDTQYF.